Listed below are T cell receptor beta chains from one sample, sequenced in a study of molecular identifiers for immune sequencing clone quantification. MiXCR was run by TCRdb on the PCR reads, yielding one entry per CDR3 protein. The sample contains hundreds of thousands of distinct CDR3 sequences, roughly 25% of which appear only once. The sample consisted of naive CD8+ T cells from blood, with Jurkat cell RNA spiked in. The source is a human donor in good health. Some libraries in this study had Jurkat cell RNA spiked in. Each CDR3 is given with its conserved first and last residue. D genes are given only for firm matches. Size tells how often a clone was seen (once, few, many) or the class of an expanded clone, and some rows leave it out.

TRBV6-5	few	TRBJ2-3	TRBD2	TGTGCCAGCGGGACTAGCGGGGGAACCACAGTAGATACGCAGTATTTT	CASGTSGGTTVDTQYF
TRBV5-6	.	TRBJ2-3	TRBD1	TGTGCCAGCAGTTGGGACAGGGGGTTTAAAGATACGCAGTATTTT	CASSWDRGFKDTQYF
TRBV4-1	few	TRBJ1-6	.	TGCGCCAGCAGCCAAGATCCCGGGTATAATTCACCCCTCCACTTT	CASSQDPGYNSPLHF
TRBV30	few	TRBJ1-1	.	TGTGCCTGGAGTGTAGGGGAAACTGAAGCTTTCTTT	CAWSVGETEAFF
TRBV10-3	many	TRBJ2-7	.	TGTGCCCTAAGTCGGGGTCTCTCCTACGAGCAGTACTTC	CALSRGLSYEQYF
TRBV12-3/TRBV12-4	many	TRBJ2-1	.	TGTGCCAGCAGTTTAGACGGGGGCTCCTACAATGAGCAGTTCTTC	CASSLDGGSYNEQFF
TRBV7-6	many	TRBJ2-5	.	TGTGCCAGCAGCCACCTAGGACAGCAAGAGACCCAGTACTTC	CASSHLGQQETQYF
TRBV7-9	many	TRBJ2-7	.	TGTGCCAGCAGCTTAGCAGGCCGAAGCTCCTACGAGCAGTACTTC	CASSLAGRSSYEQYF
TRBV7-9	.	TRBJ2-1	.	TGTGCCAGCATCCCTACAGGGTCAGGCCCACACAATGAGCAGTTCTTC	CASIPTGSGPHNEQFF
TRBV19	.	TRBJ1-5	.	TGTGCCAGTAGTATTTCTCGTAGCAATCAGCTCCAGCATTTT	CASSISRSNQLQHF
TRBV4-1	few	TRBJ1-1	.	TGCGCCAGCAGCCAAGGACACATGAACACTGAAGCTTTCTTT	CASSQGHMNTEAFF
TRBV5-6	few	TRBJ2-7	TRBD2	TGTGCCAGCAGCTCGGGACTATCGTTCTACGAGCAGTACTTC	CASSSGLSFYEQYF
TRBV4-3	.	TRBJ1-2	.	TGCGCCAGCAGCCATACGACCAGGGTTTGGAAGAATGGCTACTCCTTC	CASSHTTRVWKNGYSF
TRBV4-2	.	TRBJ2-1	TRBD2	TGTGCCAGCAGCCCTATTAGTGGCGGGAGGGCGAATGAGCAGTTCTTC	CASSPISGGRANEQFF
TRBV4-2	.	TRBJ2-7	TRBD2	TGTGCCAGCAGCCAGATTAGCGGGAGCTCCTACGAGCAGTACTTC	CASSQISGSSYEQYF
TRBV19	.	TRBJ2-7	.	TGTGCCAGTAGTATAGCGGACTCTAGCTCCTACGAGCAGTACTTC	CASSIADSSSYEQYF
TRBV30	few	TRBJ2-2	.	TGTGCCTGGCAATACGGGACGACGAACACCGGGGAGCTGTTTTTT	CAWQYGTTNTGELFF
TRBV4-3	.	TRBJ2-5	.	TGCGCCAGCAGCCAAGATGATTTGGGGGGCGGTTTGCGGGAGGAGACCCAGTACTTC	CASSQDDLGGGLREETQYF
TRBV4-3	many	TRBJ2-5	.	TGCGCCAGCAGCCAAGAAGACACCTCCCAAGAGACCCAGTACTTC	CASSQEDTSQETQYF
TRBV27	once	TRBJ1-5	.	TGTGCCAGCAGATCAGACAAGTATAGCAATCAGCCCCAGCATTTT	CASRSDKYSNQPQHF
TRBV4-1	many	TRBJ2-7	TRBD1	TGCGCCAGCAGCCAGGAGGACAGGGGTACCTACGAGCAGTACTTC	CASSQEDRGTYEQYF
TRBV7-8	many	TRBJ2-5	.	TGTGCCAGCAGCAAGCAGGAGGGACAAGAGACCCAGTACTTC	CASSKQEGQETQYF
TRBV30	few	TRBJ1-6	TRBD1	TGTGCCTGGGAAGAATTTCGGACAGGGAATTCACCCCTCCACTTT	CAWEEFRTGNSPLHF
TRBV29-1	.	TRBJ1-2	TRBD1	TGCAGCGTTGACCGGACAGGGGGCTCGGCTAACTATGGCTACACCTTC	CSVDRTGGSANYGYTF
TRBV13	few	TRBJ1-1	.	TGTGCCAGCAGCTTATTGGGGTCGGACACTGAAGCTTTCTTT	CASSLLGSDTEAFF
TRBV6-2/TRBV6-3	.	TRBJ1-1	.	TGTGCCAGCAAGGGAAAAACAGATTACACTGAAGCATTCTTT	CASKGKTDYTEAFF
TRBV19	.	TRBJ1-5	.	TGTGCCAGTAGTATTTCCAGGGCGGGCAATCAGCCCCAGCATTTT	CASSISRAGNQPQHF
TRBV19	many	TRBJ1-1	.	TGTGCCAGTAGTATCGGGGTCACTGAAGCTTTCTTT	CASSIGVTEAFF
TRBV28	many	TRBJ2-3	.	TGTGCCACCATGGGGGTGACTAGCACAGATACGCAGTATTTT	CATMGVTSTDTQYF